Presented here are 19 T cell receptor beta chains from one specimen sequenced in a study of T cells after yellow fever vaccination. TCRdb re-called the 5' RACE reads through MiXCR, storing one row per CDR3 protein. The profile covers about 330,000 distinct CDR3 sequences, with about 6.9% appearing a single time and over 15% taken by the ten largest. The sequencing used PBMCs, collected about 41 days after the first yellow fever vaccination. The receptor set was obtained from a man aged 18 to 35 who received the YFV17D yellow fever vaccine.

This clonotype turned up a few times. V gene TRBV12-3 or TRBV12-4 combines with J gene TRBJ2-3; TRBD2 matches at 12 bases. V shed 6 bases, J shed 3 bases, and the junction held 7 bases outside the gene matches. The CDR3 consists of 16 residues. The CDR3, as DNA: TGTGCCAGCAGACCGACTAGCGGGGGTGGAACAGATACGCAGTATTTT. This gives the protein CASRPTSGGGTDTQYF.

Ten or more counts support this clonotype. The chain employs TRBV6-1 and TRBJ2-3, with TRBD1 matching 7 bases. Germline CDR1 MNHNS, CDR2 SASEGT. The CDR3 is 15 residues long. Germline trimming cut 9 bases from V and 0 bases from J; bases unmatched to any gene: 9. The CDR3 reads CASRVQGTSTDTQYF. As DNA, the CDR3 is TGTGCCAGTAGGGTACAGGGGACAAGCACAGATACGCAGTATTTT.

This clonotype showed up just once. Just one base apart from a much larger clone, this may be a read error. The chain is built from TRBV25-1 and TRBJ2-1, with D tentatively TRBD1 or TRBD2 (5 bases each). V shed 10 bases and J shed 11 bases, with 24 bases lying between them. CDR1 and CDR2 (germline): MGHDK, SYGVNS. CDR3 length: 14 residues. Here the CDR3 DNA reads TGTGCCATCGCGACGGGACCCGAGGGGAGTAAGCAGTTCTTC. It specifies CAIATGPEGSKQFF.

This clonotype appeared a few times. The V and J genes are TRBV29-1 and TRBJ1-1, with D hard to call. V was shortened by 4 bases and J by 1 base, with 10 bases between the two germline ends. The CDR3 is made up of 13 amino acids. CDR1 is SQVTM, CDR2 ANQGSEA, per germline. In nucleotides, the CDR3 is TGCAGCGTTGCCCCCTGGGCGAACACTGAAGCTTTCTTT. This codes for CSVAPWANTEAFF.

V is TRBV28 and J is TRBJ1-1; 7 bases align to TRBD1. Germline loops: CDR1 MDHEN, CDR2 SYDVKM. This CDR3 contains 16 residues. V was clipped by 4 bases and J by 1 base; unmatched bases: 9. The CDR3 protein is CASSSGGAAENTEAFF. The DNA for the CDR3 is TGTGCCAGCAGTTCAGGGGGGGCCGCCGAGAACACTGAAGCTTTCTTT.

Only a few counts were recorded for this clonotype. The J gene is TRBJ1-2, the V gene TRBV5-4; perhaps TRBD1 as D (5 bases). Germline values: CDR1 SGHNT, CDR2 YYREEE (reference sequence). V was pared by 4 bases and J by 0 bases, with 7 bases between. The CDR3 consists of 13 residues. CDR3 region: CASSGDANYGYTF. CDR3 coding DNA: TGTGCCAGCAGCGGGGACGCTAACTATGGCTACACCTTC.

The chain is built from TRBV7-6 and TRBJ1-1; a weak D match, TRBD1 (5 bases). V lost 6 bases and J lost 3, with 11 bases in between. This CDR3 contains 13 residues. Per the germline V gene, CDR1 is SGHVS and CDR2 is FNYEAQ. The CDR3, as DNA: TGTGCCAGCAGGCCTCGAGGGGACACTGAAGCTTTCTTT. It specifies CASRPRGDTEAFF.

The V call is TRBV10-2, the J call TRBJ2-4; D gene ambiguous. This CDR3 is built from 11 residues. Trimming stripped 5 bases from V and 5 bases from J, with 4 bases between. Germline values: CDR1 WSHSY, CDR2 SAAADI. Here the CDR3 DNA reads TGCGCCAGCAGTAACCAAAACATTCAGTACTTC. The encoded protein is CASSNQNIQYF.

This clonotype has a handful of counts. The chain uses TRBV27 and TRBJ2-1, with D perhaps TRBD2 (5 bases). The CDR3 is 14 amino acids. Germline lookup yields CDR1 MNHEY and CDR2 SMNVEV (reference sequence). The V end lost 4 bases, the J end lost 12 bases, and 19 bases lay between the germline ends. CDR3 coding DNA: TGTGCCAGCAGTTCCCTTACCGGTTTCGAGGGGCAGTTCTTC. Protein: CASSSLTGFEGQFF.

The CDR3 protein is CASSVVGSWETQYF. CDR3 coding DNA: TGTGCCAGCAGCGTAGTTGGGAGTTGGGAGACCCAGTACTTC. The genes are TRBV9 and TRBJ2-5; possible D gene TRBD2, 5 bases. The CDR3 spans 14 residues. V gave up 0 bases and J gave up 5 bases, with 11 bases separating them. Germline V gene data show CDR1 as SGDLS and CDR2 as YYNGEE.

V is TRBV7-2 and J is TRBJ1-3, with a weak D call TRBD1 (5 bases). This CDR3 has 13 amino acids. Deletions cut 5 bases from V and 4 bases from J, with 9 bases between. CDR1 is SGHTA, CDR2 FQGNSA, per germline. CDR3 loop: CASSVGVGNTIYF. The CDR3 DNA follows: TGTGCCAGCAGCGTAGGGGTGGGAAACACCATATATTTT. Based on the CDR3 plus reference TRBV7-2 and TRBJ1-3, the full variable domain is GAGVSQSPSNKVTEKGKDVELRCDPISGHTALYWYRQSLGQGLEFLIYFQGNSAPDKSGLPSDRFSAERTGGSVSTLTIQRTQQEDSAVYLCASSVGVGNTIYFGEGSWLTVV.

CDR3 bases: TGCAGCGTTGAAGTTGTACAGGACCGCTCCTACGAGCAGTACTTC. It yields the protein CSVEVVQDRSYEQYF. The chain recombines TRBV29-1 with TRBJ2-7; weak D call: TRBD1 (5 bases). Trimming stripped 1 base from V and 0 bases from J, with 13 bases between. Germline assignment: CDR1 SQVTM and CDR2 ANQGSEA. The CDR3 has 15 amino acids.

The chain joins TRBV5-1 to TRBJ1-5, with 8 nucleotides matching TRBD1. Germline values: CDR1 SGHRS, CDR2 YFSETQ. CDR3 length: 15 amino acids. V gave up 0 bases and J gave up 2 bases; unmatched junction bases: 1. CDR3 in DNA: TGCGCCAGCAGCTTGGCGACAGGGGGCAATCAGCCCCAGCATTTT. This encodes CASSLATGGNQPQHF.

The sample holds a few counts of this clonotype. The rearrangement joins TRBV20-1 to TRBJ1-6; D may be TRBD1 (5 bases). Deletions cut 4 bases from V and 0 bases from J, with 16 bases between. CDR3 size: 17 residues. The germline V gene encodes CDR1 DFQATT and CDR2 SNEGSKA (reference sequence). CDR3 protein: CSAIPGGPASYNSPLHF. CDR3 bases: TGCAGTGCTATACCCGGGGGTCCGGCCTCCTATAATTCACCCCTCCACTTT.

This clonotype was detected a few times. This sequence joins TRBV6-1 and TRBJ1-5; D is perhaps TRBD1 (5 bases). V lost 2 bases, J lost 1 base, and 12 bases lay in between. The germline gives CDR1 MNHNS, CDR2 SASEGT. The CDR3 is 16 residues long. This CDR3 reads CASSEIETESNQPQHF. The CDR3 nucleotides are TGTGCCAGCAGTGAAATCGAGACAGAAAGCAATCAGCCCCAGCATTTT.

The V and J genes are TRBV4-3 and TRBJ1-5; D gene unclear. The germline V gene has CDR1 LGHNA and CDR2 YSLEER. The CDR3 length is 15 residues. Deletions cut 0 bases from V and 5 bases from J, with 11 bases between. In nucleotides, the CDR3 is TGCGCCAGCAGCCAAGATCGGAGGGCGGATCAGCCCCAGCATTTT. It encodes CASSQDRRADQPQHF.

This sequence joins TRBV18 and TRBJ1-1; TRBD1 agrees at 8 bases. The V segment lost 2 bases and the J segment 14 bases; nucleotides outside the gene matches: 10. The CDR3 runs 13 residues. The V gene's germline CDR1 is KGHSH and CDR2 LQKENI. CDR3 nucleotides: TGTGCCAGCTCACCAGGGCTGGAGACAGGGGCCTTCTTT. This translates into CASSPGLETGAFF.

The rearrangement joins TRBV7-2 to TRBJ1-5, with TRBD1 matching 8 bases. Germline lookup yields CDR1 SGHTA and CDR2 FQGNSA. CDR3 length equals 17 residues. Trimming removed 1 base from V and 8 bases from J; junction bases left unmatched: 13. The CDR3 sequence: CASSLGAQGAVREPQHF. The DNA for the CDR3 is TGTGCCAGCAGCTTAGGGGCCCAGGGGGCGGTCCGGGAGCCCCAGCATTTT.

V usage is TRBV4-3 and J usage is TRBJ2-5; a weak D match, TRBD1 (6 bases). V was pared by 4 bases and J by 1 base, with 16 bases between. The CDR3 length is 16 residues. Germline CDR1 LGHNA, CDR2 YSLEER. The CDR3 reads CASSPSRWGRQETQYF. The DNA of the CDR3 is TGCGCCAGCAGCCCGTCCCGCTGGGGGCGCCAAGAGACCCAGTACTTC.